The present TCR beta chain was sequenced within a study of CD8+CD57+ T cells in acquired aplastic anemia. Study-level findings and limits: Over 25 CD8+ CDR3 sequences occurred in both the patients and the controls.

This clonotype was seen ten or more times. Its antigen is unknown. CD8+CD57+ cell expansion, shown by flow cytometry, had occurred in the patients selected for sequencing. TCR beta VDJ combinations and CDR3 sequences were profiled from genomic DNA. Via MiXCR, TCRdb re-called the reads, giving one row per CDR3 protein. The sample lists about 98,000 distinct CDR3 sequences, 55% to 75% seen once, with about 62% in the top ten. Germline V gene data show CDR1 as KGHSH and CDR2 as LQKENI. This CDR3 contains 15 residues. The V and J ends lost 4 bases and 1 base, in that order; junction bases with no gene match: 4.

The TCR sequence derives from a human donor with aplastic anemia. The sequencing sample was made of sorted CD4+, CD8+, or CD8+CD57+ T cells (not recorded which) from PBMCs. This chain joins TRBV18 and TRBJ1-1; 9 bases match TRBD1. The CDR3 coding sequence is TGTGCCAGCTCACGGACAGGGGCGACGAACACTGAAGCTTTCTTT. Residues: CASSRTGATNTEAFF.